These 13 T cell receptor beta chains originate from one sample sequenced in a study of shared clonotypes between healthy human individuals (dated by TCRdb to 2019 to 2021). The method behind the library was the immunoSEQ multiplex PCR assay. Drawn from immuneACCESS, this table holds only the in-frame rearrangements with V and J called that TCRdb kept. Clones are partly lost; checked studies trace under half to an unresolved V gene and leave the rest unexplained. This sample is represented by hundreds of thousands of clones; roughly 70% of them were singletons. The ten largest clones capture 1.7% of the sample. The source material was memory CD4+ T cells sorted from blood. Reading the label with the study, this specimen's cell subset or site is: CD45RA-negative fraction. Source of these receptors: a woman aged 30 to 39 in good health.

There are a few counts of this clone. This rearrangement joins TRBV5-1 to TRBJ2-2; D is undetermined. This CDR3 is built from 13 residues. The germline CDR1 and CDR2 sequences are SGHRS and YFSETQ. V was shortened by 8 bases and J by 6 bases, with 14 bases between the two germline ends. The CDR3 loop is CASRRIEAGELFF. For the CDR3, the DNA is TGCGCCAGTAGACGCATTGAGGCCGGGGAGCTGTTTTTT.

The rearrangement links TRBV10-1 to TRBJ2-1, with no clear D. Germline CDR1 is WNHNN and CDR2 is SYGVQD (reference sequence). This CDR3 has 11 residues. V gave up 3 bases and J gave up 10 bases, with 7 bases separating them. This chain's CDR3 is CASSELGEQFF. The CDR3, as DNA: TGCGCCAGCAGTGAACTTGGGGAGCAGTTCTTC.

The genes are TRBV15 and TRBJ1-3; D ambiguous. The CDR3 spans 17 residues. With 0 bases removed from V and 0 bases from J, the gap between germline ends came to 12 bases. CDR1 and CDR2 from the germline V gene are LNHNV and YYDKDF (reference sequence). The CDR3 coding sequence is TGTGCCACCAGCAGAGATTTGGCAGCGAGCTCTGGAAACACCATATATTTT. Translating gives CATSRDLAASSGNTIYF.

The V gene is TRBV5-1, the J gene TRBJ1-2; 9 nucleotides agree with TRBD1. Germline V CDR1 and CDR2: SGHRS, YFSETQ. The CDR3 totals 14 residues. J was trimmed by 7 bases and V by 4 bases; bases with no gene match: 8. Here the CDR3 reads CASSPTGTGLGYTF. CDR3 coding DNA: TGCGCCAGCAGCCCTACCGGGACAGGGCTTGGCTACACCTTC.

The V and J genes are TRBV5-1 and TRBJ1-1; no firm D call. Germline CDR1 is SGHRS and CDR2 is YFSETQ. Trimming removed 0 bases at V and 4 bases at J, with 16 bases between. The CDR3 sequence is 16 residues long. This CDR3 is CASSLAPGSSSTEAFF. CDR3 nucleotide sequence: TGCGCCAGCAGCTTGGCCCCAGGCAGTTCATCCACTGAAGCTTTCTTT.

A note on this clone: The sample has other DNA sequences that encode this CDR3 too. CDR3 region: CASSLGGFSPYYSNQPQHF. In DNA form, the CDR3 reads TGTGCCAGCAGCTTAGGGGGGTTCTCACCATATTATAGCAATCAGCCCCAGCATTTT. This sequence joins TRBV5-6 and TRBJ1-5, with a possible D match to TRBD1 (6 bases). The germline V and J ends were trimmed by 2 bases and 0 bases, with 21 bases remaining between them. The CDR3 has 19 residues. Germline V gene lookup returns CDR1 SGHDT and CDR2 YYEEEE.

This clone appeared a few times. This chain joins TRBV12-2 and TRBJ2-4; the table calls TRBD2, which could not be checked here. TRBV12-2 is a pseudogene. This CDR3 has 18 residues. CDR3 coding DNA: TGTGCAAGTCGCTTAGCGTTATTGCGGAGTCTAGCCAAAAACATTCAGTACTTC. Residues: CASRLALLRSLAKNIQYF.

The V gene is TRBV27, the J gene TRBJ1-5; no clear D gene. CDR3 length: 17 amino acids. Trimming cost V 4 bases and J 1 base, with 17 bases left between them. Looked up from germline, CDR1 is MNHEY and CDR2 is SMNVEV (reference sequence). CDR3 region: CASSSQYLKRSNQPQHF. The DNA for the CDR3 is TGTGCCAGCAGTTCGCAGTACCTTAAACGGAGCAATCAGCCCCAGCATTTT.

The count of this clone is one. The chain couples TRBV15 to TRBJ1-4, with D uncertain. There are 15 residues in the CDR3. Deletions cut 0 bases from V and 5 bases from J, with 10 bases between. CDR1 and CDR2 from the germline V gene are LNHNV and YYDKDF (reference sequence). CDR3 DNA sequence: TGTGCCACCAGCAGAGATTGGCGTCCCAATGAAAAACTGTTTTTT. Protein sequence: CATSRDWRPNEKLFF.

The chain has TRBV6-6 and TRBJ1-4, with D possibly TRBD1 on 6 matching bases. CDR1 is MNHNY, CDR2 SVGAGI, per germline (reference sequence). The V and J ends lost 2 bases and 4 bases respectively, with 14 bases between them. The CDR3 spans 16 residues. In nucleotides, the CDR3 is TGTGCCAGCAGTTACCGGGGACAACAGGGTAATGAAAAACTGTTTTTT. Protein: CASSYRGQQGNEKLFF.

This clone was detected only a few times. The chain carries TRBV7-7 and TRBJ2-5; D might be TRBD1 or TRBD2, each matching 5 bases. Germline V gene lookup returns CDR1 SSHAT and CDR2 FNYEAQ (reference sequence). V gave up 3 bases and J gave up 1 base, with 12 bases separating them. The CDR3 is made up of 15 amino acids. CDR3 DNA sequence: TGTGCCAGCAGCTTCCTCCCGGGGCCCCAAGAGACCCAGTACTTC. The encoded protein is CASSFLPGPQETQYF.

This clone was observed once. This CDR3 is also generated by other DNA sequences in the sample. The CDR3 region has the DNA TGTGCCAGCAGTTATGGGCGGGAGGACTACGAGCAGTACTTC. Its protein product is CASSYGREDYEQYF. The rearrangement links TRBV6-5 to TRBJ2-7; 8 positions match TRBD2. V was pared by 3 bases and J by 3 bases, with 4 bases of the junction left unmatched. The CDR3 has 14 residues. Germline V gene sequence: CDR1 MNHEY, CDR2 SVGAGI.

The chain joins TRBV27 to TRBJ2-7; 8 bases line up with TRBD2. V lost 6 bases and J lost 7; bases outside the gene matches: 14. Germline CDR1 and CDR2: MNHEY and SMNVEV (reference sequence). This CDR3 contains 15 residues. As DNA, the CDR3 is TGTGCCAGCAGCATAATACCTGGCGGGAGGAGTGAGCAGTACTTC. Translating gives CASSIIPGGRSEQYF.